There are a few counts of the clone carrying this T cell receptor (beta chain). The antigen remains undetermined. The germline V gene encodes CDR1 SGHDT and CDR2 YYEEEE. V gave up 4 bases and J gave up 15 bases; unmatched junction bases: 5. This CDR3 is built from 11 residues. A universal primer site came from template switching; cDNA carried unique molecular identifiers. Via MiXCR, TCRdb re-called the 5' RACE reads, giving one row per CDR3 protein. The repertoire holds approximately 260,000 distinct CDR3 sequences, about 8% seen once, with less than 4% in the top ten. This sample stems from a study of identical twins. Broader study findings: The more abundant beta clonotypes in cord blood had fewer insertions, and memory repertoires did not show this. With monozygotic twins, out-of-frame TCR alpha sharing exceeded what models estimated.

The sample also formed part of further work on yellow fever vaccine responses in identical twins.

The sequence was obtained from a woman between 18 and 29 years old in good health. Sequences were obtained from CD8+ T cells sorted from blood. This chain links TRBV5-6 with TRBJ2-1; 9 bases agree with TRBD2. For the CDR3, the DNA is TGTGCCAGCAGCACAAGCGGGGGGCGGTTCTTC. Protein sequence: CASSTSGGRFF.